Shown below are 11 T cell receptor beta chains from a single sample sequenced in a study of CD8+CD57+ T cells in acquired aplastic anemia. The template used for profiling TCR beta VDJ and CDR3 was genomic DNA. TCRdb ran MiXCR on the reads and lists one entry per CDR3 protein. Altogether about 180,000 distinct CDR3 sequences are present, 45% to 60% being singletons, with the ten largest covering around 13%. Patients chosen for sequencing had CD8+CD57+ cells that had expanded, as shown by flow cytometry. What was sequenced was sorted CD4+, CD8+, or CD8+CD57+ T cells (not recorded which) from PBMCs. Receptors were obtained from a human donor with aplastic anemia.

Concerning this clonotype itself: A much larger clone lies one base from this, so it may be a read error. V usage is TRBV2 and J usage is TRBJ1-6; the match to TRBD1 covers 7 bases. Germline V gene sequence: CDR1 SNHLY, CDR2 FYNNEI. CDR3 length equals 15 residues. CDR3: CASSPVGQSYSPLRF. The CDR3 nucleotides read TGTGCCAGCTCACCGGTGGGACAGTCCTATTCACCCCTCCGCTTT.

The genes are TRBV9 and TRBJ1-6; a possible D gene is TRBD1 (5 bases). V was shortened by 0 bases and J by 13 bases, with 20 bases between the two germline ends. The germline V gene has CDR1 SGDLS and CDR2 YYNGEE. The CDR3 runs to 16 residues. CDR3 sequence (DNA): TGTGCCAGCAGCGTAGAAGGGGAATTTAATTCAAGCCCCCTCCACTTT. It codes for CASSVEGEFNSSPLHF.

The V and J genes are TRBV7-1 and TRBJ2-3, with 9 bases lining up with TRBD2. Being an ORF, TRBV7-1 has a function that is uncertain. The CDR3 loop spans 17 amino acids. The V and J ends lost 2 bases and 2 bases, in that order; junction bases with no gene match: 8. CDR3 residues: CASSSPPIAGATDTQYF. DNA for the CDR3: TGTGCCAGCAGCTCACCTCCGATAGCGGGGGCCACAGATACGCAGTATTTT.

Concerning this clonotype itself: This may come from a read error, since a much larger clone is one base off. The rearrangement links TRBV6-2 or TRBV6-3 to TRBJ2-1; D remains ambiguous. The CDR3 is 13 residues long. Germline CDR1 and CDR2: MNHEY and SVGEGT. The CDR3 sequence: CAGSYSTDAQQFF. DNA for the CDR3: TGTGCCGGCAGTTACTCTACGGACGCACAGCAGTTCTTC.

A word on this clonotype: It may be a read error: a sequence one base away is much more abundant. The chain is built from TRBV5-1 and TRBJ1-1; D is ambiguous. Germline lookup yields CDR1 SGHRS and CDR2 YFSETQ. CDR3 length equals 15 residues. CDR3 DNA: TGCGCCAGCAGCTTAAGCGGTGTCCTGAACGCTGAAGCTTTCTTT. It encodes CASSLSGVLNAEAFF.

The chain uses TRBV9 and TRBJ2-3; 11 bases are shared with TRBD2. This CDR3 contains 14 residues. In germline, CDR1 is SGDLS, CDR2 YYNGEE. The ends lost 5 bases at V and 4 bases at J; junction bases unmatched: 3. CDR3 sequence: CASSGLAGADTQYF. The CDR3 nucleotides are TGTGCCAGCAGTGGACTAGCGGGTGCAGATACGCAGTATTTT.

This clonotype has only a few counts. The rearrangement links TRBV11-2 to TRBJ2-3, with TRBD1 matching over 8 bases. CDR1 is SGHAT, CDR2 FQNNGV, per germline. This CDR3 is built from 17 residues. V lost 4 bases to trimming and J lost 4 bases; unmatched junction nucleotides: 13. CDR3 amino acids: CASSSLRTGTGPDTQYF. In DNA form, the CDR3 reads TGTGCCAGCAGCTCCCTGAGGACAGGGACGGGCCCAGATACGCAGTATTTT.

As regards this clonotype: The junction and the germline gene differ at one end; a read error may be behind it. This chain connects TRBV7-7 to TRBJ2-5; TRBD2 aligns across 7 bases. The CDR3 has 13 residues. The germline gives CDR1 SSHAT, CDR2 FNYEAQ (reference sequence). CDR3 sequence reads: CASRSGMGETQYF. The CDR3 DNA follows: TGTGCTAGCAGAAGCGGGATGGGAGAGACCCAGTACTTC.

This chain uses TRBV2 with TRBJ2-2, with D unclear. CDR3 length equals 15 residues. Looked up from germline, CDR1 is SNHLY and CDR2 is FYNNEI. Trimming stripped 9 bases from V and 1 base from J, with 15 bases between. The CDR3 sequence: CARTTFKENTGELFF. In DNA form, the CDR3 reads TGTGCCAGGACCACTTTTAAGGAGAACACCGGGGAGCTGTTTTTT.

The chain carries TRBV24-1 and TRBJ1-2, with a weak D call TRBD1 (5 bases). Per germline, CDR1 KGHDR and CDR2 SFDVKD. The CDR3 extends over 14 amino acids. With 1 base removed from V and 2 bases from J, the gap between germline ends came to 7 bases. In DNA form, the CDR3 reads TGTGCCACCAGTGATTTAGGACACAACTATGGCTACACCTTC. Its translation is CATSDLGHNYGYTF.

About this clonotype itself: An end of the junction differs from the germline gene, which may be a read error. This chain uses TRBV7-3 with TRBJ2-7; 9 bases are shared with TRBD1. The length of the CDR3 is 14 residues. CDR1 SGHTA and CDR2 FQGTGA come from the germline V gene. The chain's CDR3 is CASSGTGQGYEQYF. Here the CDR3 DNA reads TGCGCCAGCAGCGGAACGGGACAGGGTTACGAGCAGTACTTC.